The following is a T cell receptor (beta chain) sequence with its context. Germline loops: CDR1 LNHDA, CDR2 SQIVND (reference sequence). The CDR3 contains 13 residues. V shed 1 base and J shed 7 bases, with 10 bases lying between them. This specimen belongs to a study of OX40 agonist ivuxolimab in advanced cancers. Assay: immunoSEQ multiplex PCR; the TCRdb copy retains only in-frame clones and omits some. The profile shows over 95,000 clones, about 91% of them singletons. The source is an adult with an advanced solid tumor such as melanoma, head and neck, liver or kidney cancer. The chain joins TRBV19 to TRBJ1-2; D not resolved. Source: CD4+ or CD8+ T cells sorted from blood, taken in a trial of the OX40 agonist ivuxolimab. The DNA for the CDR3 is TGTGCCAGTAGTATAGGCGTCTCAGGTGGCTACACCTTC. This sequence encodes CASSIGVSGGYTF.